This T cell receptor beta chain was sequenced during a study of siplizumab effects on memory and regulatory T cells. Regarding the study as a whole: For mappable alloreactive CD4+ clones, the mean Treg-derived fraction was less than 70% with siplizumab and 26.9% in controls. Of the alloreactive clones, only a minor fraction mapped to unstimulated subsets. The alloresponse seemed to draw substantially on naive T cells, which appeared more diverse than memory cells.

The count of this clone is one. Its antigen remains unidentified. CDR3 length: 14 amino acids. Looked up from germline, CDR1 is LNHNV and CDR2 is YYDKDF (reference sequence). It was 85,000 to 100,000 TCR templates that were assayed per sample. Repertoires were generated with immunoSEQ multiplex PCR, while TCRdb's copy carries only in-frame clones and drops some. The repertoire consists of approximately 100,000 clones, with roughly 93% occurring once and the leading ten covering 0.16%. The material sequenced was non-Treg CD4+ T cells sorted from blood. The V call is TRBV15, the J call TRBJ2-5; D unresolved. The J call may be incorrect, as the DNA end agrees better with TRBJ2-7. This TCR came from a human donor in good health. The CDR3 nucleotides read TGTGCCACCAGCAGAGCTGGGTCTTCCTACGAGCAGTACTTC. Protein sequence: CATSRAGSSYEQYF.